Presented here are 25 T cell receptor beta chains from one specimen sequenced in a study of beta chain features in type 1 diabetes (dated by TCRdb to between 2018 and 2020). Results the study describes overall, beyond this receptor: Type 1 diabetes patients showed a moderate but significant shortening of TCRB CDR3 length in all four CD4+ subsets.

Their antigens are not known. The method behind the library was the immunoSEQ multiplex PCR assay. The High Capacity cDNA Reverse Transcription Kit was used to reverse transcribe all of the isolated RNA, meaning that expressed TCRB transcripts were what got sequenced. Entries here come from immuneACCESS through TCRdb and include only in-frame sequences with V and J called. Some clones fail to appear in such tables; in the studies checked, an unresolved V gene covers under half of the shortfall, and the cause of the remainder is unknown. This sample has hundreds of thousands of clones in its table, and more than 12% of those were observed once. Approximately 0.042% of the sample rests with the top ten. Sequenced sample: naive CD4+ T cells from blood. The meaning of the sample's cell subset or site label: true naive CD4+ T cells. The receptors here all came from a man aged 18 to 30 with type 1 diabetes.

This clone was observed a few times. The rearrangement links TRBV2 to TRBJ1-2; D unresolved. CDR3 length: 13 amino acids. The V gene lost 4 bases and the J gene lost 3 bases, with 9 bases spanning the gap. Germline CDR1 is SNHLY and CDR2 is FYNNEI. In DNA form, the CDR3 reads TGTGCCAGCAGTGGGTCAGCCTACTATGGCTACACCTTC. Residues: CASSGSAYYGYTF.

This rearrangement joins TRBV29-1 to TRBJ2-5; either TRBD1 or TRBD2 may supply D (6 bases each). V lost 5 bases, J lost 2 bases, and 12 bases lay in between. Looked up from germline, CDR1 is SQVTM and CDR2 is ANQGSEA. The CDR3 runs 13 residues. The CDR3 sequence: CSVRRGAQETQYF. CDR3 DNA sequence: TGCAGCGTTAGGAGGGGGGCGCAAGAGACCCAGTACTTC.

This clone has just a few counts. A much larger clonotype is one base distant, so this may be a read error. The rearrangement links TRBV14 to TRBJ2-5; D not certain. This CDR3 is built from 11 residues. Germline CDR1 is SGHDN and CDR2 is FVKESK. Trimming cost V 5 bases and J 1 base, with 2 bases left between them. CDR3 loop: CASSAQETQYF. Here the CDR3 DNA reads TGTGCCAGCAGCGCCCAAGAGACCCAGTACTTC. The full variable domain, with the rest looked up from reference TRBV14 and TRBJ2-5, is EAGVTQFPSHSVIEKGQTVTLRCDPISGHDNLYWYRRVMGKEIKFLLHFVKESKQDESGMPNNRFLAERTGGTYSTLKVQPAELEDSGVYFCASSAQETQYFGPGTRLLVL.

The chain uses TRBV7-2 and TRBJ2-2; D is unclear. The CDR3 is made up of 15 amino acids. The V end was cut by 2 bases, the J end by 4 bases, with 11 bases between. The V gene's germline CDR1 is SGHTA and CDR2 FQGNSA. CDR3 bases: TGTGCCAGCAGCTTATCGCGTTCGGTCACCGGGGAGCTGTTTTTT. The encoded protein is CASSLSRSVTGELFF.

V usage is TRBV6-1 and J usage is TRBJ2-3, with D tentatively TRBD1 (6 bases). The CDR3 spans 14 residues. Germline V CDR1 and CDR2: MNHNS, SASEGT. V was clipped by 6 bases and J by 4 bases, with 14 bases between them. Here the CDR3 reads CASRKGEAADTQYF. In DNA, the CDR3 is TGTGCCAGCAGGAAGGGGGAAGCAGCAGATACGCAGTATTTT.

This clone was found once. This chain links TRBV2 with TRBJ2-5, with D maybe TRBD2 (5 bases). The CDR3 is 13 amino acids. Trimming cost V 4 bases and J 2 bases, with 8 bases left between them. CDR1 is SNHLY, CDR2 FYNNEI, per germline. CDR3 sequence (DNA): TGTGCCAGCAGTGGAGGGATGCAAGAGACCCAGTACTTC. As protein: CASSGGMQETQYF.

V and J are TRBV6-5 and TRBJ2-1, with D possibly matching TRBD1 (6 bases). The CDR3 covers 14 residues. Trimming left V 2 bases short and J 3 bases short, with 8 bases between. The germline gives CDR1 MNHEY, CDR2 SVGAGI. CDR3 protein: CASSYTDSYNEQFF. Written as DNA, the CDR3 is TGTGCCAGCAGTTACACGGACAGCTACAATGAGCAGTTCTTC.

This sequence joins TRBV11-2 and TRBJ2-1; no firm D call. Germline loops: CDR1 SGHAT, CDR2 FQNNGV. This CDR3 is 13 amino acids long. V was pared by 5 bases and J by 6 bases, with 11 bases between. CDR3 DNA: TGTGCCAGCAGCCCAGCACCTAGCAATGAGCAGTTCTTC. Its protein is CASSPAPSNEQFF.

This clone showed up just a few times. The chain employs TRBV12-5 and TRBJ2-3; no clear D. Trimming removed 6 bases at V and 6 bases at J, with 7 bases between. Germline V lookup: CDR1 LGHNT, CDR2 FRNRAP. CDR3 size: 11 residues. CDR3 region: CASGWSDTQYF. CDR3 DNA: TGTGCTAGTGGGTGGTCGGATACGCAGTATTTT.

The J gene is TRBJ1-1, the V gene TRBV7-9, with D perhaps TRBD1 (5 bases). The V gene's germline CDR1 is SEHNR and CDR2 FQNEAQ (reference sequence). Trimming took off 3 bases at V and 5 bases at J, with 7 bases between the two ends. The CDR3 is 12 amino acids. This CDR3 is CASSFWGTEAFF. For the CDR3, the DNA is TGTGCCAGCAGCTTCTGGGGGACTGAAGCTTTCTTT.

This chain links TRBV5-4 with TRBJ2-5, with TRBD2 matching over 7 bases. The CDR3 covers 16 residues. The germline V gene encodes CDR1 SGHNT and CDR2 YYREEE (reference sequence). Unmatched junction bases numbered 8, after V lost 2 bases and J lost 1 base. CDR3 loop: CASSFTAGSGQETQYF. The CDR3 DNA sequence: TGTGCCAGCAGCTTTACAGCGGGGTCGGGCCAAGAGACCCAGTACTTC.

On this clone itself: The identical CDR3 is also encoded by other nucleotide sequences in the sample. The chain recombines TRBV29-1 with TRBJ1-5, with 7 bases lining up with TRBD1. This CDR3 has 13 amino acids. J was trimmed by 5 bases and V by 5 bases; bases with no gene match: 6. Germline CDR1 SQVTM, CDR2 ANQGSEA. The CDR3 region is CSVSSGGDQPQHF. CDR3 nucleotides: TGCAGCGTTTCTTCAGGGGGGGATCAGCCCCAGCATTTT.

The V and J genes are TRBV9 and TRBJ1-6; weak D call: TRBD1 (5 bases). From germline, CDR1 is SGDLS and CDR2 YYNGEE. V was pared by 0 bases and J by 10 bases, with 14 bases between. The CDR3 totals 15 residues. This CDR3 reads CASSVGKGSISPLHF. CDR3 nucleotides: TGTGCCAGCAGCGTAGGGAAGGGGAGTATCTCACCCCTCCACTTT.

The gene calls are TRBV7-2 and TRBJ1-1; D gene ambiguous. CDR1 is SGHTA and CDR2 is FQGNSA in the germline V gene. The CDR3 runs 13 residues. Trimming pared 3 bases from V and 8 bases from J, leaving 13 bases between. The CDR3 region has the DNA TGTGCCAGCAGCTTTTCAGCGGTGGGGGAAGCTTTCTTT. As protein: CASSFSAVGEAFF. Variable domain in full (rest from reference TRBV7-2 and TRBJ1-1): GAGVSQSPSNKVTEKGKDVELRCDPISGHTALYWYRQSLGQGLEFLIYFQGNSAPDKSGLPSDRFSAERTGGSVSTLTIQRTQQEDSAVYLCASSFSAVGEAFFGQGTRLTVV.

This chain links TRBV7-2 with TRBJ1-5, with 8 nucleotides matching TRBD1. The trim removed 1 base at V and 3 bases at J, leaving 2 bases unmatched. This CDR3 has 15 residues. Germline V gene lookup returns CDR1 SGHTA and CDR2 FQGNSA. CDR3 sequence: CASSLGQGLNQPQHF. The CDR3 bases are TGTGCCAGCAGCTTAGGACAGGGGCTCAATCAGCCCCAGCATTTT.

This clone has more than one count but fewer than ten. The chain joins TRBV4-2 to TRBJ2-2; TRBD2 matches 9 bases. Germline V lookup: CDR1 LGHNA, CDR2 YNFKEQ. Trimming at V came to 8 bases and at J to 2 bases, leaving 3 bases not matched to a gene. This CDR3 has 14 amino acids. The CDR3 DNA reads TGTGCCAGCGAGCGGGGGGCTAACACCGGGGAGCTGTTTTTT. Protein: CASERGANTGELFF.

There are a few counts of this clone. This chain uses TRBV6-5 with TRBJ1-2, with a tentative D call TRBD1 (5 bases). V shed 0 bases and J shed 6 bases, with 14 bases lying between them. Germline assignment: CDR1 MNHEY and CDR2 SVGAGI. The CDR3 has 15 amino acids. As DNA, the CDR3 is TGTGCCAGCAGTTACTCTCCCCAGGGTCGTAATGGCTACACCTTC. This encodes CASSYSPQGRNGYTF.

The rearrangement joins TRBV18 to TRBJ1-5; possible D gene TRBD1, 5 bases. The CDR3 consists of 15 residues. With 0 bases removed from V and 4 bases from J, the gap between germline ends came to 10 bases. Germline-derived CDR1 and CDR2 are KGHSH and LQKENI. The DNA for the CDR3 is TGTGCCAGCTCACCACCGGGGGGTAGGAATCAGCCCCAGCATTTT. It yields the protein CASSPPGGRNQPQHF.

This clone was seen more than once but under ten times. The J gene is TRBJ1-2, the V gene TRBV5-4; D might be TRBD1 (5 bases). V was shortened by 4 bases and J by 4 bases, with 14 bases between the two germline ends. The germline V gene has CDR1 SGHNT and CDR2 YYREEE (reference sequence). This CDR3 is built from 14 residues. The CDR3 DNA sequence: TGTGCCAGCAGCCTGTCGGGGGGATCCTATGGCTACACCTTC. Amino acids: CASSLSGGSYGYTF.

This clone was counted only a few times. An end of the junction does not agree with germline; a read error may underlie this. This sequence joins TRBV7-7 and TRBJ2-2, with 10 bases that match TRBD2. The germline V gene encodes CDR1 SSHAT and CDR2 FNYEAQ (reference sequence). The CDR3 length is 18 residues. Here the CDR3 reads CASSPIPRLAGNTGELFF. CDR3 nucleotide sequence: TGTGCTAGCAGCCCCATACCCCGACTAGCGGGCAACACCGGGGAGCTGTTTTTT.

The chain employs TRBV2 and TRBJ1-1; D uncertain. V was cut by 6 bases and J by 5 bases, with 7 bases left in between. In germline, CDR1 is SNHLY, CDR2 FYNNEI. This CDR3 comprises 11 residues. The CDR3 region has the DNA TGTGCCAGCAGGGCATCTACTGAAGCTTTCTTT. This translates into CASRASTEAFF.

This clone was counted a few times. As DNA, the CDR3 is TGTGCCATCAGTGAGTCGACGAGTAATGAGCAGTTCTTC. Translated: CAISESTSNEQFF. V gene TRBV10-3 combines with J gene TRBJ2-1; no firm D call. The CDR3 has 13 residues. Trimming cost V 0 bases and J 7 bases, with 7 bases left between them. The germline V gene encodes CDR1 ENHRY and CDR2 SYGVKD.

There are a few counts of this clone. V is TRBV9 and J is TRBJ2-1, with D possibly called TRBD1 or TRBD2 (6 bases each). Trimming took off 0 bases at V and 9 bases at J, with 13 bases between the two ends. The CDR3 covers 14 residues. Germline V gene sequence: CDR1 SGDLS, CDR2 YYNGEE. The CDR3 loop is CASSVGGALREQFF. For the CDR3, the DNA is TGTGCCAGCAGCGTAGGGGGGGCCCTACGTGAGCAGTTCTTC. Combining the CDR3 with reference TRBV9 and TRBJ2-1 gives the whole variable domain DSGVTQTPKHLITATGQRVTLRCSPRSGDLSVYWYQQSLDQGLQFLIQYYNGEERAKGNILERFSAQQFPDLHSELNLSSLELGDSALYFCASSVGGALREQFFGPGTRLTVL.

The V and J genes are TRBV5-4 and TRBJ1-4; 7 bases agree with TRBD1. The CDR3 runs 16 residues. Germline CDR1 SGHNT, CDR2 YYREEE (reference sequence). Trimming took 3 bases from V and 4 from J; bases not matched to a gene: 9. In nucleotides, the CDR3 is TGTGCCAGCAGCTCGACCCAGGGGGTGGGTAATGAAAAACTGTTTTTT. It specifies CASSSTQGVGNEKLFF.

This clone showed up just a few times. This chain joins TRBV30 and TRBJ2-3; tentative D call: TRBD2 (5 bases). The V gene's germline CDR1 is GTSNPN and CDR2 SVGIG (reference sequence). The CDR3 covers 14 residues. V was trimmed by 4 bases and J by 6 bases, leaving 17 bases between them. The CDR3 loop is CAWNFGGFGDTQYF. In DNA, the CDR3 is TGTGCCTGGAATTTCGGCGGGTTCGGGGATACGCAGTATTTT.